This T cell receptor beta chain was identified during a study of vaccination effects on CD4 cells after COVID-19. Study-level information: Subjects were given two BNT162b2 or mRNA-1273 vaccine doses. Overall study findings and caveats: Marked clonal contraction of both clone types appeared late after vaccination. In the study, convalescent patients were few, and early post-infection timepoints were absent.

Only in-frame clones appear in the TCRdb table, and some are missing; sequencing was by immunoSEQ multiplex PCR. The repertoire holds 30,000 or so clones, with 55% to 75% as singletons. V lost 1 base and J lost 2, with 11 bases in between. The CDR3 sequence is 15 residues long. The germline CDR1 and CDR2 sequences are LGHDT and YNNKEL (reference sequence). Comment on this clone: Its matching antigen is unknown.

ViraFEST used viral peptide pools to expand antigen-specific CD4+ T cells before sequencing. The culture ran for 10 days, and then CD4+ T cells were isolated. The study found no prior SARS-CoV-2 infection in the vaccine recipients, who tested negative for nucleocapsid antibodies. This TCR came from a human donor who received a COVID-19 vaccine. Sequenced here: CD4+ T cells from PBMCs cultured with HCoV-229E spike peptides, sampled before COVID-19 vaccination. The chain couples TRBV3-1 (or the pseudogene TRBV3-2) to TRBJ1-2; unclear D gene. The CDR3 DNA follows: TGTGCCAGCAGCCAAGGTCTGACGGCAAACTATGGCTACACCTTC. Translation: CASSQGLTANYGYTF.